This TCR beta chain originates from a study of T cell changes during pregnancy in multiple sclerosis (dated 2019 in TCRdb). Concerning the study at large: Changes in the T cell repertoire over the course of pregnancy were examined in this study in women with multiple sclerosis.

About this clone: No antigen is known for it. Per-nucleotide qualities are absent, and no much larger clonotype sits a single base away.

The library relied on the immunoSEQ multiplex PCR assay. TCRdb limited this immuneACCESS table to in-frame rearrangements with V and J called. A share of clones is missing; checked studies link under half to unresolved V genes, and the rest is unexplained. The sample data list over 35,000 clones, and over 75% of these were observed just once. The ten largest account for around 0.41% of the sample. V and J are trimmed by 4 bases and 2 bases, and the gene matches miss 15 bases of the junction. From the cysteine up to the phenylalanine, the CDR3 has a length of 19 residues. Only the CDR3 region is kept as DNA, spanning 57 bases read in frame from base 1. Sequences SGHTS (CDR1) and YDEGEE (CDR2) are obtained from the germline V gene.

This TCR was sampled from a female donor with multiple sclerosis, enrolled in a pregnancy study. The rearrangement joined TRBV5-8 to TRBJ2-1, with 10 central nucleotides matching TRBD2. The material sequenced was CD4+ T cells from peripheral blood mononuclear cells, taken in the third trimester of pregnancy. The nucleotides are TGTGCCAGCAGCACAGAAGCGGGAGGGCCCCTAGTAGCCTACAATGAGCAGTTCTTC. This gives the protein CASSTEAGGPLVAYNEQFF.